This TCR beta chain stems from a study of T cell responses to AZD1222 COVID-19 vaccine. On the study more broadly: Second-dose intervals of approximately 4 or approximately 12 weeks were pooled.

The data were produced by immunoSEQ multiplex PCR, yet TCRdb's version contains in-frame clones alone and is incomplete. The repertoire holds 150,000 or so clones, with roughly 87% as singletons. A few counts support this clone. The antigen is not known. CDR1 is LNHDA, CDR2 SQIVND, per germline (reference sequence). V was cut by 6 bases and J by 7 bases, with 19 bases left in between. The CDR3 spans 14 residues. Study findings and constraints: White British ancestry dominated among donors, who included more females, and clonal diversity was possibly underestimated. Distributed over spike, vaccine-associated CD4 TCRs predominated at 160-218 and 743-854. Only 6 or 7 AZD1222 recipients tested seropositive at baseline.

This TCR was sampled from an adult in good health. The material sequenced was peripheral blood, taken on day 0 of AZD1222 vaccination. The rearrangement uses TRBV19 and TRBJ2-7; D gene uncertain. This CDR3 is CASSLRSPQWEQYF. As DNA, the CDR3 is TGTGCCAGTAGCCTCAGGAGCCCCCAGTGGGAGCAGTACTTC.